Shown below are 15 T cell receptor beta chains from a single sample sequenced in a study of T-cell reconstitution after alpha-beta-depleted transplantation in children. Unique molecular identifiers were incorporated into the prepared TCRbeta library. TCRdb re-called the PCR reads through MiXCR, storing one row per CDR3 protein. The sample contains about 470,000 distinct CDR3 sequences, roughly 44% of which appear only once. The sample was PBMCs, taken before TCRalphabeta/CD19-depleted stem cell transplant. The origin of the receptors is a girl aged 2-10 years with aplastic anemia, due to receive a stem cell transplant.

This clonotype was seen only a few times. The rearrangement joins TRBV6-5 to TRBJ2-7, with TRBD2 identical over 11 bases. V shed 4 bases, J shed 6 bases, and the junction held 8 bases outside the gene matches. Germline V CDR1 and CDR2: MNHEY, SVGAGI. CDR3 size: 15 residues. The CDR3 sequence: CASSFSGRAPVEQYF. In DNA, the CDR3 is TGTGCCAGCAGTTTTAGCGGGAGGGCCCCGGTCGAGCAGTACTTC.

This rearrangement joins TRBV20-1 to TRBJ2-2; D gene ambiguous. This CDR3 is built from 13 residues. CDR1 is DFQATT and CDR2 is SNEGSKA in the germline V gene (reference sequence). The V and J ends lost 5 bases and 5 bases respectively, with 12 bases between them. CDR3 sequence (DNA): TGCAGTGCTGTAGATTTTGTGACCGGGGAGCTGTTTTTT. Its translation: CSAVDFVTGELFF.

The V and J genes are TRBV12-3 or TRBV12-4 and TRBJ2-1, with a tentative D call TRBD2 (5 bases). V lost 10 bases and J 2 bases, leaving 15 bases between the germline ends. The CDR3 sequence is 14 residues long. This CDR3 is CATREGNAYNEQFF. CDR3 sequence (DNA): TGTGCCACAAGAGAGGGTAACGCCTACAATGAGCAGTTCTTC.

This clonotype appeared a few times. The J gene is TRBJ1-2, the V gene TRBV20-1; D remains unclear. V was cut by 1 base and J by 8 bases, with 14 bases left in between. Per the germline V gene, CDR1 is DFQATT and CDR2 is SNEGSKA (reference sequence). The CDR3 is made up of 13 amino acids. The CDR3 region has the DNA TGCAGTGCTAGAGCTGCCTCCGAAGGGGGCTACACCTTC. It yields the protein CSARAASEGGYTF.

In its sample, this clonotype was seen many times. The CDR3 reads CASPLGEKLFF. As DNA, the CDR3 is TGTGCCAGCCCCCTGGGCGAAAAACTGTTTTTT. The chain is built from TRBV7-9 and TRBJ1-4; D gene ambiguous. Germline lookup yields CDR1 SEHNR and CDR2 FQNEAQ (reference sequence). V lost 8 bases to trimming and J lost 8 bases, with 9 bases between them. This CDR3 comprises 11 residues.

The chain is built from TRBV20-1 and TRBJ2-5, with a tentative D call TRBD1 (5 bases). Between the trimmed V and J ends, which lost 2 bases and 5 bases, there was a span of 12 bases. CDR3 size: 13 residues. Germline-derived CDR1 and CDR2 are DFQATT and SNEGSKA (reference sequence). This CDR3 reads CSARLSGSETQYF. The CDR3 DNA sequence: TGCAGTGCTAGATTATCAGGGTCTGAGACCCAGTACTTC.

The V call is TRBV7-3, the J call TRBJ2-7, with 12 bases aligning to TRBD2. After removal of 1 base from V and 8 bases from J, the junction contained 18 bases not matched to a gene. This CDR3 spans 19 amino acids. Germline CDR1 is SGHTA and CDR2 is FQGTGA. CDR3 region: CASSLKGKASGGANLQQYF. For the CDR3, the DNA is TGTGCCAGCAGCTTAAAAGGAAAGGCTAGCGGGGGGGCTAACCTCCAGCAGTACTTC.

J is TRBJ2-4 and V is TRBV28; D gene ambiguous. The ends were cut back, 3 bases at V and 0 bases at J, with 12 bases in the middle. This CDR3 spans 16 amino acids. From germline, CDR1 is MDHEN and CDR2 SYDVKM. CDR3 amino acids: CASSFRRREAKNIQYF. CDR3 nucleotides: TGTGCCAGCAGTTTTCGAAGACGAGAAGCCAAAAACATTCAGTACTTC.

This clonotype was picked up a small number of times. The chain carries TRBV20-1 and TRBJ1-2, with D perhaps matching TRBD1 (6 bases). Trimming left V 3 bases short and J 3 bases short, with 14 bases between. Germline V lookup: CDR1 DFQATT, CDR2 SNEGSKA (reference sequence). The CDR3 runs 14 residues. The CDR3 DNA sequence: TGCAGTGCTAGCCTACAGGGTCTCGACTATGGCTACACCTTC. It specifies CSASLQGLDYGYTF.

The chain links TRBV20-1 to TRBJ1-5; TRBD1 is a possible D gene (5 bases). This CDR3 region has 14 residues. V was trimmed by 1 base and J by 5 bases, leaving 12 bases between them. CDR1 and CDR2 from the germline V gene are DFQATT and SNEGSKA (reference sequence). In DNA form, the CDR3 reads TGCAGTGCTAGAGTGCCGGGACCCTATCAGCCCCAGCATTTT. Amino acids: CSARVPGPYQPQHF.

The chain recombines TRBV20-1 with TRBJ2-5; the D gene is possibly TRBD1 (6 bases). The CDR3 has 13 residues. Germline values: CDR1 DFQATT, CDR2 SNEGSKA (reference sequence). Deletions cut 6 bases from V and 5 bases from J, with 16 bases between. The CDR3 protein is CSATRQVRETQYF. The CDR3 DNA reads as TGCAGTGCGACTCGACAGGTCCGGGAGACCCAGTACTTC.

The gene calls are TRBV15 and TRBJ2-7; a weak D match, TRBD2 (5 bases). Germline CDR1 LNHNV, CDR2 YYDKDF (reference sequence). The CDR3 totals 17 residues. V lost 3 bases to trimming and J lost 0 bases, with 18 bases between them. CDR3 nucleotides: TGTGCCACCAGCAGGTCATATTCCCTACGGGGCTCCTACGAGCAGTACTTC. This encodes CATSRSYSLRGSYEQYF.

The chain recombines TRBV20-1 with TRBJ2-1, with 7 bases identical to TRBD1. CDR1 DFQATT and CDR2 SNEGSKA come from the germline V gene (reference sequence). CDR3 length equals 15 residues. The V segment lost 2 bases and the J segment 8 bases; nucleotides outside the gene matches: 12. The CDR3 loop is CSARPYRDRGDEQFF. As DNA, the CDR3 is TGCAGTGCTAGACCATACCGGGACAGAGGCGATGAGCAGTTCTTC.

This clonotype was seen only a few times. The gene calls are TRBV5-1 and TRBJ2-7; 8 bases are a match to TRBD2. The germline gives CDR1 SGHRS, CDR2 YFSETQ. The junction had 11 bases not matched to a gene; V was cut back by 4 bases and J by 5 bases. This CDR3 contains 15 residues. CDR3 in amino acids: CASSITSGSIDEQYF. The CDR3 DNA reads as TGCGCCAGCAGCATCACGAGCGGGAGTATCGACGAGCAGTACTTC.

The chain employs TRBV7-2 and TRBJ2-1; D is undetermined. CDR1 and CDR2 from the germline V gene are SGHTA and FQGNSA. The CDR3 consists of 16 residues. Trimming removed 2 bases from V and 2 bases from J, with 13 bases in between. CDR3 bases: TGTGCCAGCAGCTTAAGGGCAACCACGACCTACAATGAGCAGTTCTTC. Its translation is CASSLRATTTYNEQFF. The variable domain in full, with the rest retrieved from reference TRBV7-2 and TRBJ2-1, is GAGVSQSPSNKVTEKGKDVELRCDPISGHTALYWYRQSLGQGLEFLIYFQGNSAPDKSGLPSDRFSAERTGGSVSTLTIQRTQQEDSAVYLCASSLRATTTYNEQFFGPGTRLTVL.